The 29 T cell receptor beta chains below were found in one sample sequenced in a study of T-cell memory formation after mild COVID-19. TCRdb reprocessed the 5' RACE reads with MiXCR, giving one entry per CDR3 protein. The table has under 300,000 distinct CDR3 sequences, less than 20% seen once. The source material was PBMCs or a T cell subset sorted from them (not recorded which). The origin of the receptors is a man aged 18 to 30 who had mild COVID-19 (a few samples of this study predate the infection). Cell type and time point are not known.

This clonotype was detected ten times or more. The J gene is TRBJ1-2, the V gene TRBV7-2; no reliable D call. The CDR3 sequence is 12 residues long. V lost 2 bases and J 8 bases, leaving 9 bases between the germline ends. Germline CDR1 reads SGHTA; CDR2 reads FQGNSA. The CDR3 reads CASSLLPWGYTF. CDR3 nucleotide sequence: TGTGCCAGCAGCTTACTTCCTTGGGGCTACACCTTC.

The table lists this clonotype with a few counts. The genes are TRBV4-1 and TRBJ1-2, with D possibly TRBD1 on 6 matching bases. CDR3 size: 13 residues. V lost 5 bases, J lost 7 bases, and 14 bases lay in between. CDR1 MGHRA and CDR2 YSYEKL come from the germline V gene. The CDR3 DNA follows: TGCGCCAGCAGCAACAGGGAATCGGGTGGCTACACCTTC. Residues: CASSNRESGGYTF.

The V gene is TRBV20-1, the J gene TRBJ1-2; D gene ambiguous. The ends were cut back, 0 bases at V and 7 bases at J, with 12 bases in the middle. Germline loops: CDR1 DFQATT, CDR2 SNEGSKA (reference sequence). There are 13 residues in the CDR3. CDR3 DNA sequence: TGCAGTGCTAGAGACTCGGCCTTACTTGGCTACACCTTC. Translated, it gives CSARDSALLGYTF.

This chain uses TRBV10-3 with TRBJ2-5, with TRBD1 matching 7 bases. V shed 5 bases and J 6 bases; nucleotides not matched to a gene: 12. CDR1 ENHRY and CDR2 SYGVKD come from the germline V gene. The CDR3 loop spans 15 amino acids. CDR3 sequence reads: CAISQPEQGSKTQYF. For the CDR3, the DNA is TGTGCCATCAGTCAACCTGAACAGGGGAGCAAGACCCAGTACTTC.

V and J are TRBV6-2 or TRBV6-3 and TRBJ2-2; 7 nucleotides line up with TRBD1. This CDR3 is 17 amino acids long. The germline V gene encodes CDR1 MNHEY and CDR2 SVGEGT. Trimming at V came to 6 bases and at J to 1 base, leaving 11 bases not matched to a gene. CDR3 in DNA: TGTGCCAGCAGCCCCTGGGGAAGGACAGGGAACACCGGGGAGCTGTTTTTT. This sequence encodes CASSPWGRTGNTGELFF.

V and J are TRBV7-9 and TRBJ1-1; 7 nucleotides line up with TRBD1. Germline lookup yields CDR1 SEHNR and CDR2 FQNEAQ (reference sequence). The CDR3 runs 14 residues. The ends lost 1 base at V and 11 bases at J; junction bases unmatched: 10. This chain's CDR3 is CASSLGFGTEGAFF. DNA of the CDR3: TGTGCCAGCAGCTTAGGATTTGGGACAGAGGGGGCTTTCTTT. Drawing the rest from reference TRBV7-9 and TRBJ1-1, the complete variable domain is DTGVSQNPRHKITKRGQNVTFRCDPISEHNRLYWYRQTLGQGPEFLTYFQNEAQLEKSRLLSDRFSAERPKGSFSTLEIQRTEQGDSAMYLCASSLGFGTEGAFFGQGTRLTVV.

The CDR3 nucleotides are TGTGCCAGCAGTGACGAGGGACCGAGGGAGACCCAGTACTTC. It specifies CASSDEGPRETQYF. The genes are TRBV2 and TRBJ2-5; D may correspond to TRBD1 or TRBD2 (5 bases each). CDR1 SNHLY and CDR2 FYNNEI come from the germline V gene. The CDR3 totals 14 residues. Between the trimmed V and J ends, which lost 3 bases and 5 bases, there was a span of 13 bases.

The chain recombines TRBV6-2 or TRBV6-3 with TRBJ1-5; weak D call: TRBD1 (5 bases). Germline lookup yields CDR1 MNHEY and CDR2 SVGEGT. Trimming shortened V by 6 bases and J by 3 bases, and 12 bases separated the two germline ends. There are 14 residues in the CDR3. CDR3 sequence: CASRLYRNNQPQHF. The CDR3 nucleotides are TGTGCCAGCAGACTCTACAGGAACAATCAGCCCCAGCATTTT.

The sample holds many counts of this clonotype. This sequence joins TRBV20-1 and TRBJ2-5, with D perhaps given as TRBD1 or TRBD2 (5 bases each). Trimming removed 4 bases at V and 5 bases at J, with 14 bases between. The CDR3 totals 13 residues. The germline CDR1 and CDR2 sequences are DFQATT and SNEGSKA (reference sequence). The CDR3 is CSAKRRGGETQYF. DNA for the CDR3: TGCAGTGCTAAGCGCCGGGGCGGGGAGACCCAGTACTTC.

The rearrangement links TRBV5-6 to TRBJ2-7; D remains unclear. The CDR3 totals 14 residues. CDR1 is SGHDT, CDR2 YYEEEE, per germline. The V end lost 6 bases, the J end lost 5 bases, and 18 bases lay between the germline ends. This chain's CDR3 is CASIVPGQSHEQYV. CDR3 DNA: TGTGCCAGCATCGTCCCGGGCCAGTCCCACGAGCAGTACGTC.

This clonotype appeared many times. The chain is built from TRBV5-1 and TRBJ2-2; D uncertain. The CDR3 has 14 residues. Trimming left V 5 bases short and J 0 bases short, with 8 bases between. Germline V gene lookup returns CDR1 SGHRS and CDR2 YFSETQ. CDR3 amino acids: CASRGRTNTGELFF. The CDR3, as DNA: TGCGCCAGCAGGGGCCGGACGAACACCGGGGAGCTGTTTTTT.

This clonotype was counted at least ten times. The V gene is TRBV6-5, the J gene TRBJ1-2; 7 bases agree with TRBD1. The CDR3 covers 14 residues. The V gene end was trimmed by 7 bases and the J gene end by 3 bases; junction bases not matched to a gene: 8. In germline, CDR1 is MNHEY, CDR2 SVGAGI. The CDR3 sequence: CASTATGAYYGYTF. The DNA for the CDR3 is TGTGCCAGCACCGCCACAGGGGCTTACTATGGCTACACCTTC.

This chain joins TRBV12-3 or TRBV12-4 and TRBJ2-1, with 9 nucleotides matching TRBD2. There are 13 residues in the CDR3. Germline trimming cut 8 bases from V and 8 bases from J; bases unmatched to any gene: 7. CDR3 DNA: TGTGCCAGCCGAGCCTTAGCGGGGGATGAGCAGTTCTTC. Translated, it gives CASRALAGDEQFF.

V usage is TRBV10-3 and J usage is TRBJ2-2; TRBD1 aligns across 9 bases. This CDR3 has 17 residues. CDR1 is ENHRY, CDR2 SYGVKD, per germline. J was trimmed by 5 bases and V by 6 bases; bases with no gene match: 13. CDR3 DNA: TGTGCCATCAGCAGAGCCGGGACAGGGCTCAGTACCGGGGAGCTGTTTTTT. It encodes CAISRAGTGLSTGELFF.

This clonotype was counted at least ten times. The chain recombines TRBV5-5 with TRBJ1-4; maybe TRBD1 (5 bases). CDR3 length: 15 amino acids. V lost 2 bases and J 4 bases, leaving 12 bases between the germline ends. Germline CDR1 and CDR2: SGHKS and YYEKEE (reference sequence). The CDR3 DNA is TGTGCCAGCAGCTTTTTGGGAGGGGATAATGAAAAACTGTTTTTT. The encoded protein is CASSFLGGDNEKLFF.

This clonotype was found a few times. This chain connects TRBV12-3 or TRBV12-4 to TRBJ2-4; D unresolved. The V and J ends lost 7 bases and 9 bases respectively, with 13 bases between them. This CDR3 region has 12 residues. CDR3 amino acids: CASKVDHGIQYF. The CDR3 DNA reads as TGTGCCAGCAAGGTCGATCACGGCATTCAGTACTTC.

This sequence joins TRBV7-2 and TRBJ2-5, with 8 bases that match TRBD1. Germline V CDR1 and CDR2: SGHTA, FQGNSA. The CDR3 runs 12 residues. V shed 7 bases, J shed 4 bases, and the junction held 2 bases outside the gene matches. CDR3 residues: CASTTGGETQYF. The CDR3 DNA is TGTGCCAGCACCACAGGGGGAGAGACCCAGTACTTC.

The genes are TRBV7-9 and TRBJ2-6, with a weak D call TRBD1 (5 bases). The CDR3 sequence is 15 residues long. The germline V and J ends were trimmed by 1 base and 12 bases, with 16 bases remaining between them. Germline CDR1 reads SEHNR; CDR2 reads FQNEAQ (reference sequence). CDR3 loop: CASSLDQGWSSVLTF. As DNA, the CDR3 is TGTGCCAGCAGCTTAGATCAGGGTTGGTCTTCCGTCCTGACTTTC.

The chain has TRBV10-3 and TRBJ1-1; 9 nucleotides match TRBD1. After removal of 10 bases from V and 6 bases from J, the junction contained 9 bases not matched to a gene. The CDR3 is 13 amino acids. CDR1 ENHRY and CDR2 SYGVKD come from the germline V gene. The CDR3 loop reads CATFRDRVAEAFF. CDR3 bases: TGTGCCACCTTCAGGGACAGGGTGGCTGAAGCTTTCTTT.

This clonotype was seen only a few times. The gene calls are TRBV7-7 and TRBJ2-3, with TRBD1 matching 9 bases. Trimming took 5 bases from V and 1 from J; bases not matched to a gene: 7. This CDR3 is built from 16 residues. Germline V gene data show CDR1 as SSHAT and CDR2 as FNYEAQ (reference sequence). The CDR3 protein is CASSPRDRVGTDTQYF. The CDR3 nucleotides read TGTGCCAGCAGCCCCCGGGACAGGGTAGGCACAGATACGCAGTATTTT.

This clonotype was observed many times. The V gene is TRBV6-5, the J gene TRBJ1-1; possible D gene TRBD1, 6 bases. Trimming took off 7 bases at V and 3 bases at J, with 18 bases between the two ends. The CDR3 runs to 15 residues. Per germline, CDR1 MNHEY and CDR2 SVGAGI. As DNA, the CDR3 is TGTGCCAGCACCCCAAGACCCACAGGGCACACTGAAGCTTTCTTT. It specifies CASTPRPTGHTEAFF.

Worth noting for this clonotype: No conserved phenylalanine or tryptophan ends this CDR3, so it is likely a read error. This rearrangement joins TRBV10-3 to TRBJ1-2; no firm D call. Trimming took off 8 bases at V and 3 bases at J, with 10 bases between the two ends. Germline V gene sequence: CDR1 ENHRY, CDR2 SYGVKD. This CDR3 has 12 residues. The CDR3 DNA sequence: TGTGCCATCCCGGGGTCAGACTATGGCTACACCCTC. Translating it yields CAIPGSDYGYTL.

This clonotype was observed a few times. This CDR3 reads CASRIDEGAGNYGYTF. The CDR3 bases are TGTGCCAGCAGGATCGACGAGGGGGCGGGTAACTATGGCTACACCTTC. This chain joins TRBV11-2 and TRBJ1-2; 7 bases match TRBD1. CDR1 and CDR2 from the germline V gene are SGHAT and FQNNGV. The CDR3 covers 16 residues. After removal of 6 bases from V and 1 base from J, the junction contained 11 bases not matched to a gene.

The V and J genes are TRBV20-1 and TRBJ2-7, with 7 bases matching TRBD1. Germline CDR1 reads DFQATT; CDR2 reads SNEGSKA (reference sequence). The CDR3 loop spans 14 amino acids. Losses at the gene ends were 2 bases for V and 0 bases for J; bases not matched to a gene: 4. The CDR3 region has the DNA TGCAGTGCTAGAAGGGACAGCCTCTCCTACGAGCAGTACTTC. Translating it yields CSARRDSLSYEQYF.

The CDR3, as DNA: TGCGCCAGCAGCAGATTACAGGGTTTGGGCGGCACTGAAGCTTTCTTT. This encodes CASSRLQGLGGTEAFF. This chain links TRBV5-1 with TRBJ1-1, with D possibly being TRBD1 (6 bases). V lost 4 bases, J lost 4 bases, and 20 bases lay in between. The CDR3 length is 16 residues. The germline V gene has CDR1 SGHRS and CDR2 YFSETQ.

The CDR3 DNA follows: TGCAGTGCTAGAGAACCGGGACGGAGCACAGATACGCAGTATTTT. It translates to CSAREPGRSTDTQYF. The chain links TRBV20-1 to TRBJ2-3; D could derive from TRBD1 or TRBD2 (5 bases each). The CDR3 consists of 15 residues. CDR1 and CDR2 from the germline V gene are DFQATT and SNEGSKA (reference sequence). With 0 bases removed from V and 0 bases from J, the gap between germline ends came to 10 bases.

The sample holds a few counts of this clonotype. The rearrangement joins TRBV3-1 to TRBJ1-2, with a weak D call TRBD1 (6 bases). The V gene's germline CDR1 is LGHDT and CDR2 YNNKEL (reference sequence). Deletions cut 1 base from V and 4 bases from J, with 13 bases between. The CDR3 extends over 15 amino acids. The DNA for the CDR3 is TGTGCCAGCAGCCAAGTTTCGGACAGCTCCTATGGCTACACCTTC. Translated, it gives CASSQVSDSSYGYTF.

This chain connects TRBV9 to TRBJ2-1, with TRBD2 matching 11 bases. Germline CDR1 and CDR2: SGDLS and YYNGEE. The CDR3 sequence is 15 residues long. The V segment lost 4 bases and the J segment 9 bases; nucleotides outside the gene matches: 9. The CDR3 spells CASSPYVAGGGEQFF. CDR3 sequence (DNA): TGTGCCAGCAGCCCCTACGTAGCGGGGGGGGGTGAGCAGTTCTTC.

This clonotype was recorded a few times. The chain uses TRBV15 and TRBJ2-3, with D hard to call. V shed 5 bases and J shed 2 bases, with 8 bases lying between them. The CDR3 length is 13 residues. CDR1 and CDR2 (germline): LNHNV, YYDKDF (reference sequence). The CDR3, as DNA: TGTGCCACCAGCGAAGGGCACACAGATACGCAGTATTTT. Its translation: CATSEGHTDTQYF.